These 15 T cell receptor beta chains originate from one sample sequenced in a study of T-cell reconstitution after alpha-beta-depleted transplantation in children. The TCRbeta library was prepared with unique molecular identifiers. TCRdb re-called the PCR reads with MiXCR, one entry per CDR3 protein. The table has over 450,000 distinct CDR3 sequences, about 10% seen once. Sequenced material: PBMCs, taken before TCRalphabeta/CD19-depleted stem cell transplant. Every receptor here comes from a child aged 2 to 9 with inherited bone marrow failure, due to receive a stem cell transplant.

In this sample, this clonotype turned up many times. The chain links TRBV29-1 to TRBJ2-1; TRBD2 matches at 8 bases. Germline V gene lookup returns CDR1 SQVTM and CDR2 ANQGSEA. The V and J ends lost 4 bases and 8 bases, in that order; junction bases with no gene match: 13. CDR3 length: 15 amino acids. CDR3 nucleotides: TGCAGCGTTGTTAGGAGACTAGCGAGGTATGATGAGCAGTTCTTC. The encoded protein is CSVVRRLARYDEQFF.

This clonotype was recorded many times. This sequence joins TRBV5-1 and TRBJ1-1, with D maybe TRBD1 (6 bases). V lost 4 bases and J lost 3, with 13 bases in between. The CDR3 totals 14 residues. CDR1 and CDR2 (germline): SGHRS, YFSETQ. The DNA for the CDR3 is TGCGCCAGCAGCCCGGTGTCAGGGGACACTGAAGCTTTCTTT. Residues: CASSPVSGDTEAFF. The full variable domain, with the rest looked up from reference TRBV5-1 and TRBJ1-1, is KAGVTQTPRYLIKTRGQQVTLSCSPISGHRSVSWYQQTPGQGLQFLFEYFSETQRNKGNFPGRFSGRQFSNSRSEMNVSTLELGDSALYLCASSPVSGDTEAFFGQGTRLTVV.

This clonotype has ten or more counts. The chain recombines TRBV29-1 with TRBJ2-1; TRBD1 is a possible D gene (5 bases). Germline loops: CDR1 SQVTM, CDR2 ANQGSEA. The CDR3 covers 15 residues. The ends were cut back, 4 bases at V and 0 bases at J, with 13 bases in the middle. The CDR3 here is CSVGGGASSYNEQFF. CDR3 in DNA: TGCAGCGTTGGGGGCGGAGCCAGCTCCTACAATGAGCAGTTCTTC.

This clonotype has a count of ten or more. CDR3 bases: TGTGCCAGCAGCTTCCAGGGCCTAGCGGGAGGGAATGAGCAGTTCTTC. It yields the protein CASSFQGLAGGNEQFF. The rearrangement joins TRBV7-2 to TRBJ2-1; TRBD2 matches 12 bases. With V trimmed by 3 bases and J by 7 bases, 7 bases remained unmatched. CDR1 SGHTA and CDR2 FQGNSA come from the germline V gene. The CDR3 has 16 residues.

This rearrangement joins TRBV12-3 or TRBV12-4 to TRBJ2-2; 8 nucleotides line up with TRBD2. Unmatched junction bases numbered 9, after V lost 5 bases and J lost 7 bases. This CDR3 is built from 15 residues. The CDR3 region is CASSTTGTRVGELFF. The CDR3 DNA reads as TGTGCCAGCAGTACAACCGGGACTAGGGTCGGGGAGCTGTTTTTT.

This clonotype was observed many times. The CDR3 nucleotides are TGCAGCGTTATGTTGAGACTTGCTGACTACGAGCAGTACTTC. It yields the protein CSVMLRLADYEQYF. This sequence joins TRBV29-1 and TRBJ2-7; no firm D call. Trimming cost V 5 bases and J 3 bases, with 17 bases left between them. The CDR3 loop spans 14 amino acids. Looked up from germline, CDR1 is SQVTM and CDR2 is ANQGSEA.

The genes are TRBV18 and TRBJ2-3, with 9 bases identical to TRBD2. CDR3 length: 18 residues. After removal of 2 bases from V and 1 base from J, the junction contained 10 bases not matched to a gene. Germline assignment: CDR1 KGHSH and CDR2 LQKENI. The CDR3 here is CASSPVARGGARTDTQYF. The CDR3 bases are TGTGCCAGCTCACCAGTTGCCCGCGGGGGGGCTCGCACAGATACGCAGTATTTT.

This clonotype was seen repeatedly, ten times or more. The rearrangement links TRBV7-9 to TRBJ2-7, with a possible D match to TRBD2 (5 bases). The CDR3 runs 12 residues. Trimming pared 5 bases from V and 5 bases from J, leaving 10 bases between. The germline CDR1 and CDR2 sequences are SEHNR and FQNEAQ (reference sequence). The CDR3 region has the DNA TGTGCCAGCAGCAGGGTCGGGGACGAGCAGTACTTC. Translation gives CASSRVGDEQYF.

This clonotype has a handful of counts. The J gene is TRBJ2-1, the V gene TRBV21-1. TRBV21-1 has pseudogene status. The CDR3 contains 15 residues. The CDR3 spells CASSNRESSYNEQFF. CDR3 in DNA: TGTGCCAGCAGCAACAGAGAGAGCTCCTACAATGAGCAGTTCTTC.

The chain is built from TRBV30 and TRBJ2-3; D call uncertain. Trimming left V 5 bases short and J 2 bases short, with 20 bases between. The CDR3 has 16 amino acids. The germline CDR1 and CDR2 sequences are GTSNPN and SVGIG (reference sequence). The CDR3 here is CAWQARKAINTDTQYF. The CDR3 DNA is TGTGCCTGGCAAGCAAGGAAGGCCATCAACACAGATACGCAGTATTTT.

The genes are TRBV5-6 and TRBJ2-2; TRBD2 agrees at 10 bases. Germline CDR1 reads SGHDT; CDR2 reads YYEEEE. Losses at the gene ends were 3 bases for V and 6 bases for J; bases not matched to a gene: 14. The CDR3 contains 18 residues. CDR3 coding DNA: TGTGCCAGCAGCTCCTCCACTGGAGTAGCGGGAGGTCCCGGGGAGCTGTTTTTT. Protein: CASSSSTGVAGGPGELFF. Together with reference TRBV5-6 and TRBJ2-2, the CDR3 gives the full variable domain: DAGVTQSPTHLIKTRGQQVTLRCSPKSGHDTVSWYQQALGQGPQFIFQYYEEEERQRGNFPDRFSGHQFPNYSSELNVNALLLGDSALYLCASSSSTGVAGGPGELFFGEGSRLTVL.

This clonotype was recorded many times. The rearrangement links TRBV4-1 to TRBJ2-7; 7 positions agree with TRBD2. The J segment lost 6 bases and the V segment lost 3 bases, leaving 2 bases of the junction unmatched. There are 12 residues in the CDR3. The V gene's germline CDR1 is MGHRA and CDR2 YSYEKL. The CDR3 nucleotides are TGCGCCAGCAGCCACATAGCGGGCGAGCAGTACTTC. Protein sequence: CASSHIAGEQYF.

This clonotype was counted many times. This sequence joins TRBV7-2 and TRBJ2-7; D perhaps matches TRBD1 (5 bases). Germline-derived CDR1 and CDR2 are SGHTA and FQGNSA. V lost 2 bases and J 3 bases, leaving 14 bases between the germline ends. The CDR3 is 15 residues long. The CDR3 loop is CASSLNPGQIYEQYF. For the CDR3, the DNA is TGTGCCAGCAGCTTAAATCCCGGACAAATCTACGAGCAGTACTTC.

This clonotype was recorded at least ten times. The chain recombines TRBV28 with TRBJ2-7; D possibly matches TRBD1 or TRBD2 (5 bases each). Trimming took off 1 base at V and 5 bases at J, with 15 bases between the two ends. Germline V CDR1 and CDR2: MDHEN, SYDVKM. The CDR3 contains 15 residues. The CDR3 DNA follows: TGTGCCAGCAGTTTATATGGGACCAGAATTCACGAGCAGTACTTC. Amino acid sequence: CASSLYGTRIHEQYF.

At least ten counts were recorded for this clonotype. The chain carries TRBV12-3 or TRBV12-4 and TRBJ2-3, with D perhaps matching TRBD1 (5 bases). The V and J ends lost 7 bases and 3 bases respectively, with 11 bases between them. This CDR3 comprises 13 residues. The CDR3 here is CASTGLRTDTQYF. The CDR3 region has the DNA TGTGCCAGCACAGGGTTGCGGACAGATACGCAGTATTTT.